These T cell receptor beta chains were read from a single sample in a study of PD-L1 blockade in urothelial cancer. Repertoires were generated with immunoSEQ multiplex PCR, while TCRdb's copy carries only in-frame clones and drops some. The sample has about 91,000 clones, approximately 91% seen once. The starting material was PBMCs, obtained around atezolizumab (anti-PD-L1) treatment. These receptors came from a man between 60 and 70 years old with urothelial cancer. Both conserved end residues are part of each CDR3. The D gene is left open where the match is weak. The size field is filled for only some rows; it gives once, few, many or a size class.

CDR3 protein: CASSSLAGELFF
CDR3 DNA: TGTGCCAGCAGCTCCCTCGCCGGGGAGCTGTTTTTT
J gene: TRBJ2-2
V gene: TRBV9
D gene: -
clone size: -

CDR3 protein: CATSGRYTGELFF
CDR3 DNA: TGTGCCACTAGCGGGAGGTACACCGGGGAGCTGTTTTTT
J gene: TRBJ2-2
V gene: TRBV6-6
D gene: TRBD2
clone size: -

CDR3 protein: CASSLGTGEVYGYTF
CDR3 DNA: TGTGCCAGCAGCTTAGGGACAGGGGAAGTCTATGGCTACACCTTC
J gene: TRBJ1-2
V gene: TRBV7-9
D gene: TRBD1
clone size: -

CDR3 protein: CASSQARTGFGELFF
CDR3 DNA: TGTGCCAGCAGCCAGGCCCGGACAGGGTTCGGGGAGCTGTTTTTT
J gene: TRBJ2-2
V gene: TRBV4-2
D gene: TRBD1
clone size: -

CDR3 protein: CAWSAGVRYEQYF
CDR3 DNA: TGTGCCTGGAGTGCCGGGGTCCGCTACGAGCAGTACTTC
J gene: TRBJ2-7
V gene: TRBV30
D gene: -
clone size: -

CDR3 protein: CAWTGGNYGYTF
CDR3 DNA: TGTGCCTGGACAGGGGGAAACTATGGCTACACCTTC
J gene: TRBJ1-2
V gene: TRBV30
D gene: TRBD1
clone size: -

CDR3 protein: CASSRSLGLAGVEQYF
CDR3 DNA: TGTGCCAGCAGCCGTAGCCTGGGACTAGCGGGAGTTGAGCAGTACTTC
J gene: TRBJ2-7
V gene: TRBV5-5
D gene: TRBD2
clone size: -

CDR3 protein: CASSRTSGGPNTYEQYF
CDR3 DNA: TGTGCCAGCAGCCGGACTAGCGGGGGGCCAAACACCTACGAGCAGTACTTC
J gene: TRBJ2-7
V gene: TRBV11-2
D gene: TRBD2
clone size: -

CDR3 protein: CASSHYRSLDHEQYF
CDR3 DNA: TGTGCCAGCAGCCATTACAGGTCCCTAGACCACGAGCAGTACTTC
J gene: TRBJ2-7
V gene: TRBV11-2
D gene: -
clone size: -

CDR3 protein: CATGRVSSGNTIYF
CDR3 DNA: TGTGCCACCGGCCGGGTGAGCTCTGGAAACACCATATATTTT
J gene: TRBJ1-3
V gene: TRBV6-5
D gene: -
clone size: -

CDR3 protein: CASSLGTVSYNEQFF
CDR3 DNA: TGTGCCAGCAGCCTCGGGACAGTCTCCTACAATGAGCAGTTCTTC
J gene: TRBJ2-1
V gene: TRBV6-6
D gene: TRBD1
clone size: -

CDR3 protein: CASSAREGSSTDTQYF
CDR3 DNA: TGTGCCAGCAGCGCGAGGGAGGGCTCTAGCACAGATACGCAGTATTTT
J gene: TRBJ2-3
V gene: TRBV9
D gene: TRBD2
clone size: -

CDR3 protein: CASSLVRGLGNEQFF
CDR3 DNA: TGTGCCAGCAGCTTGGTCAGGGGGCTCGGGAATGAGCAGTTCTTC
J gene: TRBJ2-1
V gene: TRBV5-6
D gene: TRBD1
clone size: -

CDR3 protein: CASSPFDSRSYEQYF
CDR3 DNA: TGTGCCAGCAGTCCTTTTGACAGCCGATCCTACGAGCAGTACTTC
J gene: TRBJ2-7
V gene: TRBV6-6
D gene: -
clone size: -

CDR3 protein: CASSPRTGGTVEQYF
CDR3 DNA: TGTGCCAGCAGCCCCCGGACAGGGGGGACGGTAGAGCAGTACTTC
J gene: TRBJ2-7
V gene: TRBV5-4
D gene: TRBD1
clone size: -

CDR3 protein: CASSLGGGASSTDTQYF
CDR3 DNA: TGCGCCAGCAGCTTGGGTGGCGGGGCTTCTAGCACAGATACGCAGTATTTT
J gene: TRBJ2-3
V gene: TRBV5-1
D gene: -
clone size: -

CDR3 protein: CASRSETATGELFF
CDR3 DNA: TGTGCCAGCAGATCGGAGACAGCGACCGGGGAGCTGTTTTTT
J gene: TRBJ2-2
V gene: TRBV4-2
D gene: -
clone size: -

CDR3 protein: CASSLSWTGSIRETQYF
CDR3 DNA: TGTGCCAGCAGTTTATCCTGGACAGGGAGTATTCGGGAGACCCAGTACTTC
J gene: TRBJ2-5
V gene: TRBV27
D gene: TRBD1
clone size: -

CDR3 protein: CASSKVGQGSYEQYF
CDR3 DNA: TGTGCCAGCAGCAAGGTGGGACAGGGGTCCTACGAGCAGTACTTC
J gene: TRBJ2-7
V gene: TRBV11-2
D gene: TRBD1
clone size: -

CDR3 protein: CASSPGTGVREKLFF
CDR3 DNA: TGTGCCAGCAGCCCAGGGACGGGGGTGAGAGAAAAACTGTTTTTT
J gene: TRBJ1-4
V gene: TRBV7-6
D gene: -
clone size: -

CDR3 protein: CASSWGTSGKRETQYF
CDR3 DNA: TGTGCCAGCAGCTGGGGGACTAGCGGGAAACGAGAGACCCAGTACTTC
J gene: TRBJ2-5
V gene: TRBV5-4
D gene: TRBD2
clone size: -

CDR3 protein: CASSQDLSGGSYEQYF
CDR3 DNA: TGTGCCAGCAGCCAAGATCTGAGCGGGGGGAGCTACGAGCAGTACTTC
J gene: TRBJ2-7
V gene: TRBV4-2
D gene: TRBD2
clone size: -

CDR3 protein: CASSLDLVRDKRRNIQYF
CDR3 DNA: TGTGCCAGCAGCTTAGATCTTGTGAGGGACAAGAGGAGAAACATTCAGTACTTC
J gene: TRBJ2-4
V gene: TRBV11-2
D gene: -
clone size: few

CDR3 protein: CASSYFLAGGSDTQYF
CDR3 DNA: TGTGCCAGCAGTTATTTTCTAGCGGGAGGCTCAGATACGCAGTATTTT
J gene: TRBJ2-3
V gene: TRBV6-5
D gene: TRBD2
clone size: -

CDR3 protein: CASSLVAGPNEKLFF
CDR3 DNA: TGTGCCAGCAGCTTAGTAGCAGGGCCGAATGAAAAACTGTTTTTT
J gene: TRBJ1-4
V gene: TRBV7-2
D gene: -
clone size: -

CDR3 protein: CASSKTGQGMGNIQYF
CDR3 DNA: TGTGCCAGCAGCAAAACCGGACAGGGTATGGGAAACATTCAGTACTTC
J gene: TRBJ2-4
V gene: TRBV5-4
D gene: TRBD1
clone size: -

CDR3 protein: CAINIGTGTTDTQYF
CDR3 DNA: TGTGCCATCAATATCGGGACAGGCACCACAGATACGCAGTATTTT
J gene: TRBJ2-3
V gene: TRBV10-3
D gene: TRBD1
clone size: -

CDR3 protein: CASSLRGQDTEAFF
CDR3 DNA: TGCGCCAGCAGCCTCAGGGGACAGGACACTGAAGCTTTCTTT
J gene: TRBJ1-1
V gene: TRBV5-1
D gene: TRBD1
clone size: -

CDR3 protein: CARTGVRQPQHF
CDR3 DNA: TGTGCCAGGACAGGGGTTAGGCAGCCCCAGCATTTT
J gene: TRBJ1-5
V gene: TRBV6-4
D gene: TRBD1
clone size: -

CDR3 protein: CTSSKGITGGPETQYF
CDR3 DNA: TGCACCAGCAGCAAGGGGATAACGGGGGGGCCTGAGACCCAGTACTTC
J gene: TRBJ2-5
V gene: TRBV1
D gene: -
clone size: -

CDR3 protein: CASSSSTGGYEQYF
CDR3 DNA: TGTGCCAGCAGCTCCTCGACAGGGGGCTACGAGCAGTACTTC
J gene: TRBJ2-7
V gene: TRBV9
D gene: TRBD1
clone size: -

CDR3 protein: CASSESQAGAKDTQYF
CDR3 DNA: TGCGCCAGCAGTGAGTCGCAGGCGGGGGCCAAAGATACGCAGTATTTT
J gene: TRBJ2-3
V gene: TRBV10-1
D gene: -
clone size: -

CDR3 protein: CASSLSDRGQETQYF
CDR3 DNA: TGTGCCAGCAGCCTGTCGGACAGGGGGCAAGAGACCCAGTACTTC
J gene: TRBJ2-5
V gene: TRBV7-3
D gene: TRBD1
clone size: -

CDR3 protein: CASSPDQQGADSPLHF
CDR3 DNA: TGTGCCAGCAGCCCCGACCAACAGGGGGCGGATTCACCCCTCCACTTT
J gene: TRBJ1-6
V gene: TRBV5-4
D gene: TRBD1
clone size: -

CDR3 protein: CASSFTTGNEQFF
CDR3 DNA: TGTGCCAGCAGCTTCACGACAGGGAATGAGCAGTTCTTC
J gene: TRBJ2-1
V gene: TRBV11-2
D gene: TRBD1
clone size: -

CDR3 protein: CASSLGGRKDEKLFF
CDR3 DNA: TGCGCCAGCAGCTTGGGGGGGCGGAAGGATGAAAAACTGTTTTTT
J gene: TRBJ1-4
V gene: TRBV5-1
D gene: -
clone size: -

CDR3 protein: CASSVNNRESGNTIYF
CDR3 DNA: TGTGCCAGCAGCGTCAACAACAGGGAGTCTGGAAACACCATATATTTT
J gene: TRBJ1-3
V gene: TRBV7-6
D gene: -
clone size: -

CDR3 protein: CASSPYYGGGSNQPQHF
CDR3 DNA: TGCGCCAGCAGCCCCTATTATGGGGGGGGCAGCAATCAGCCCCAGCATTTT
J gene: TRBJ1-5
V gene: TRBV4-3
D gene: -
clone size: -

CDR3 protein: CASRGPPRGGYTF
CDR3 DNA: TGTGCCAGCCGTGGTCCCCCTAGAGGTGGCTACACCTTC
J gene: TRBJ1-2
V gene: TRBV7-2
D gene: -
clone size: once

CDR3 protein: CASSHKDSSTDTQYF
CDR3 DNA: TGTGCCAGTAGTCATAAGGACAGCAGCACAGATACGCAGTATTTT
J gene: TRBJ2-3
V gene: TRBV19
D gene: -
clone size: -

CDR3 protein: CASSGGGGNYNEQFF
CDR3 DNA: TGTGCCAGCAGCGGGGGCGGGGGCAACTACAATGAGCAGTTCTTC
J gene: TRBJ2-1
V gene: TRBV7-9
D gene: -
clone size: few

CDR3 protein: CAWSVWSSGGIYEQYF
CDR3 DNA: TGTGCCTGGAGTGTCTGGTCTAGCGGGGGCATTTACGAGCAGTACTTC
J gene: TRBJ2-7
V gene: TRBV30
D gene: TRBD2
clone size: -

CDR3 protein: CSVGRQGGLVDTQYF
CDR3 DNA: TGCAGCGTTGGAAGACAGGGCGGGTTAGTAGATACGCAGTATTTT
J gene: TRBJ2-3
V gene: TRBV29-1
D gene: TRBD1
clone size: once

CDR3 protein: CASSYSIGAGNTIYF
CDR3 DNA: TGTGCCAGCAGTTACTCGATAGGGGCTGGAAACACCATATATTTT
J gene: TRBJ1-3
V gene: TRBV6-5
D gene: -
clone size: -

CDR3 protein: CASSVGSGRASYNEQFF
CDR3 DNA: TGTGCCAGCAGCGTAGGCAGCGGGAGGGCCTCCTACAATGAGCAGTTCTTC
J gene: TRBJ2-1
V gene: TRBV9
D gene: TRBD2
clone size: -

CDR3 protein: CASSLNPSGTGNQPQHF
CDR3 DNA: TGTGCCAGCAGCTTAAATCCCTCGGGGACAGGGAATCAGCCCCAGCATTTT
J gene: TRBJ1-5
V gene: TRBV7-9
D gene: TRBD1
clone size: -

CDR3 protein: CASSIWTSGPSYNEQFF
CDR3 DNA: TGTGCCAGTAGTATTTGGACTAGCGGACCATCCTACAATGAGCAGTTCTTC
J gene: TRBJ2-1
V gene: TRBV19
D gene: TRBD2
clone size: few

CDR3 protein: CASSSGVPRAEQFF
CDR3 DNA: TGTGCCAGCAGCTCAGGCGTACCTCGAGCTGAGCAGTTCTTC
J gene: TRBJ2-1
V gene: TRBV7-2
D gene: -
clone size: once

CDR3 protein: CASSPRTRSTDTQYF
CDR3 DNA: TGTGCCAGTAGCCCGAGGACACGTAGCACAGATACGCAGTATTTT
J gene: TRBJ2-3
V gene: TRBV19
D gene: -
clone size: -

CDR3 protein: CASSFGDKDTQYF
CDR3 DNA: TGTGCCAGCAGCTTTGGGGACAAAGATACGCAGTATTTT
J gene: TRBJ2-3
V gene: TRBV7-2
D gene: -
clone size: few

CDR3 protein: CASSQGQGTEKLFF
CDR3 DNA: TGTGCCAGCAGCCAGGGACAGGGGACTGAAAAACTGTTTTTT
J gene: TRBJ1-4
V gene: TRBV11-1
D gene: TRBD1
clone size: -